This T cell receptor beta chain stems from a study of cytomegalovirus exposure and HLA in healthy donors. The CDR3 totals 11 residues. V was cut by 5 bases and J by 3 bases, with 8 bases left in between. CDR1 DFQATT and CDR2 SNEGSKA come from the germline V gene (reference sequence). Healthy bone marrow donors made up the donor group. Primers for the PCR totalled 60 Vbeta and 13 Jbeta. Sequencing was performed with immunoSEQ multiplex PCR; in TCRdb, only in-frame clones are kept and a portion is missing. The profile covers 65,000 to 70,000 clones, with around 72% appearing a single time and 7% to 9.5% taken by the ten largest.

The sequence came from a woman in her 30s in good health and CMV-seropositive. The specimen sequenced was PBMCs. The V call is TRBV20-1, the J call TRBJ2-7, with D maybe TRBD1 (6 bases). CDR3 sequence (DNA): TGCAGTGCTCAGACAGGCTACGAGCAGTACTTC. Its protein product is CSAQTGYEQYF.